This TCR beta chain stems from a study of shared clonotypes between healthy human individuals. Points from the study as a whole: A reduction in generation probabilities was seen for non-shared clonotypes relative to those shared by all four donors.

This clone was seen once. Its antigen remains unknown. The method was immunoSEQ multiplex PCR; TCRdb's version includes in-frame clones alone and lacks a portion of them. The sample comprises about 2.3 million clones, approximately 95% of which are singletons, and 0.39% rests with the top ten. The trim removed 5 bases at V and 5 bases at J, leaving 7 bases unmatched. The CDR3 runs to 14 residues. The germline gives CDR1 MNHEY, CDR2 SMNVEV (reference sequence). The chain recombines TRBV27 with TRBJ2-7; the match to TRBD1 covers 9 bases. The sequencing input was naive CD4+ T cells from PBMCs. Subset in this sample: CD45RA+ positively selected. The TCR originated in a young man in good health. Some clones in this sample may be carry-over from other donors' samples. The CDR3 is CASSPIDRGDEQYF. The CDR3 nucleotides are TGTGCCAGCAGTCCAATCGACAGGGGGGACGAGCAGTACTTC.